This TCR beta chain was retrieved from a study of cytomegalovirus exposure and HLA in healthy donors. Study overall: The 95 to 150 validation repertoires and the roughly 670 first-cohort repertoires shared a platform, a later analysis reported. Study-level points and caveats: As confirmed in vitro, a few CMV-associated chains were specific for CMV antigens. Generally TCR sequences proved uncommon, though certain public TCRs appeared in numerous donors.

Data came from immunoSEQ multiplex PCR; TCRdb stores just in-frame clones and leaves some out. The top ten clones hold roughly 1.2% of a sample with some 340,000 clones, around 87% of them seen once. The donors formed part of the roughly 120-subject validation cohort, distinct from the approximately 640-subject first cohort. The germline CDR1 and CDR2 sequences are MGHDK and SYGVNS. CDR3 length: 12 residues. Between the trimmed V and J ends, which lost 6 bases and 5 bases, there was a span of 8 bases. As to this clone: Its specificity is not known.

This sequence was found in a woman between 25 and 40 years old in good health and CMV-seropositive. Sequencing was performed on PBMCs. This rearrangement joins TRBV25-1 to TRBJ2-1, with D possibly matching TRBD1 (6 bases). CDR3 loop: CASRPGDNEQFF. The CDR3 region has the DNA TGTGCCAGCAGACCAGGGGACAATGAGCAGTTCTTC.